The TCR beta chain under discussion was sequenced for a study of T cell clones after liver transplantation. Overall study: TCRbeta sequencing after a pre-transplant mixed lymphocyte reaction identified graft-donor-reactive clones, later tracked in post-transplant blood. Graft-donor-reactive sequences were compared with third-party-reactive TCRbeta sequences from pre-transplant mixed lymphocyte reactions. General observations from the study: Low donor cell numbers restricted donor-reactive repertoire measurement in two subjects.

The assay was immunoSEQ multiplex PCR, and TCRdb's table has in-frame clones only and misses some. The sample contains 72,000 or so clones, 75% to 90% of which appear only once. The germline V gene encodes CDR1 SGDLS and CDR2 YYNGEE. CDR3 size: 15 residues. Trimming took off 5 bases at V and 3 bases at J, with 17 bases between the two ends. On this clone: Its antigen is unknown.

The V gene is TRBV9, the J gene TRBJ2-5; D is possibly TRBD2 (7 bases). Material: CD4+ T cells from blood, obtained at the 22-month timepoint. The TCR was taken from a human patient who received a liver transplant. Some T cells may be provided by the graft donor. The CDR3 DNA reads TGTGCCAGCAGTTGGGGGGCGGGAGCAGAAGAGACCCAGTACTTC. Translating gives CASSWGAGAEETQYF.